Listed below are T cell receptor beta chains from one sample, sequenced in a study of blood T cells in healthy people across ages. MiXCR was run by TCRdb on the 5' RACE reads, yielding one entry per CDR3 protein. The profile shows around 940,000 distinct CDR3 sequences, approximately 50% of them singletons. Sequenced input: blood. The origin of the receptors is a woman aged 55-69 years in good health. CDR3s include the opening cysteine and the closing phenylalanine or tryptophan. A D gene is named only where the DNA matches it firmly. Clone size is not always given. Where it is, it says once, few, many or a class for expanded clones.

>TRBJ2-7|15|TRBV12-3/TRBV12-4|TRBD2|once
TGTGCCAGCAGTTTTGTACTAGCGGGAGTTCACGAGCAGTACTTC
CASSFVLAGVHEQYF
>TRBJ1-4|17|TRBV7-2|.|.
TGTGCCAGCAGCGTAAACTCGGACCCTTGGGGAGGCGAAAAACTGTTTTTT
CASSVNSDPWGGEKLFF
>TRBJ2-1|21|TRBV4-3|TRBD2|.
TGCGCCAGCAGCCAAGAGTATCGCGGGAGCCCGGCCCTCTCTCCCTACAATGAGCAGTTCTTC
CASSQEYRGSPALSPYNEQFF
>TRBJ1-1|13|TRBV6-5|.|.
TGTGCCAGCAATCGACAACTGAACACTGAAGCTTTCTTT
CASNRQLNTEAFF
>TRBJ2-1|15|TRBV13|TRBD1|.
TGTGCCAGCAGCTTAGGCACAGGGGGCTGGAATGAGCAGTTCTTC
CASSLGTGGWNEQFF
>TRBJ1-4|13|TRBV6-5|.|.
TGTGCCAGCAGCGGACAGTATAATGAAAAACTGTTTTTT
CASSGQYNEKLFF
>TRBJ2-7|13|TRBV29-1|.|.
TGCAGCGCCGGATCGATGGGTTCCCACGAGCAGTACTTC
CSAGSMGSHEQYF
>TRBJ2-3|16|TRBV10-3|TRBD2|.
TGTGCCATCAGTGACGGGAATAGCGGGACGACAGAAACGCAGTATTTT
CAISDGNSGTTETQYF
>TRBJ1-2|14|TRBV5-1|TRBD1|.
TGCGCCAGCAGCTTGGGGGGACAGGGCCATGGCTACACCTTC
CASSLGGQGHGYTF
>TRBJ2-7|12|TRBV12-3/TRBV12-4|.|few
TGTGCCAGCAGTTTCCATAATGGAGAGCAGTACTTC
CASSFHNGEQYF
>TRBJ2-5|14|TRBV5-1|.|few
TGCGCCAGCAGCTACGGGACTCCTCAAGAGACCCAGTACTTC
CASSYGTPQETQYF
>TRBJ1-2|13|TRBV27|.|.
TGTGCCAGCAGTCATGGACAGAACTATGGCTACACCTTC
CASSHGQNYGYTF
>TRBJ2-7|17|TRBV4-2|TRBD2|many
TGTGCCAGCAGCCAAGGTCCTCTAGCGGGGGGGGACTACGAGCAGTACTTC
CASSQGPLAGGDYEQYF
>TRBJ2-7|17|TRBV7-9|.|.
TGTGCCAGCAGCTTATGGGGGGAAGATAGGAGCTCCTACGAGCAGTACTTC
CASSLWGEDRSSYEQYF
>TRBJ2-3|13|TRBV7-9|.|many
TGTGCCAGCAGCTTAGTTAGCACAGATACGCAGTATTTT
CASSLVSTDTQYF
>TRBJ2-4|13|TRBV7-3|TRBD1|once
TGTGCCATCGCGCCGACAGGGTTTGGAGACCAGTACTTC
CAIAPTGFGDQYF
>TRBJ2-3|15|TRBV6-2/TRBV6-3|TRBD1|.
TGTGCCAGCAGGGGGACAGGGGATTTTTTGGATACGCAGTATTTT
CASRGTGDFLDTQYF
>TRBJ2-1|16|TRBV27|.|.
TGTGCCAGCAGTACCCATCAGGGGAGCTCCTACAATGAGCAGTTCTTC
CASSTHQGSSYNEQFF
>TRBJ2-5|16|TRBV5-1|TRBD2|.
TGCGCCAGCAGCTCGGCCGGGACTAGCGGACAAGAGACCCAGTACTTC
CASSSAGTSGQETQYF
>TRBJ1-1|16|TRBV5-1|.|.
TGCGCCAGCAGCCGACGGTCGGCGCAAATGAACACTGAAGCTTTCTTT
CASSRRSAQMNTEAFF
>TRBJ1-2|14|TRBV20-1|.|.
TGCAGTGCTAGAGATCGTAGGGGAAACTATGGCTACACCTTC
CSARDRRGNYGYTF
>TRBJ2-3|15|TRBV11-2|.|few
TGTGCCAGCAGCCTTGGTGTCTCCGAAAGGGGTACGCAGTATTTT
CASSLGVSERGTQYF